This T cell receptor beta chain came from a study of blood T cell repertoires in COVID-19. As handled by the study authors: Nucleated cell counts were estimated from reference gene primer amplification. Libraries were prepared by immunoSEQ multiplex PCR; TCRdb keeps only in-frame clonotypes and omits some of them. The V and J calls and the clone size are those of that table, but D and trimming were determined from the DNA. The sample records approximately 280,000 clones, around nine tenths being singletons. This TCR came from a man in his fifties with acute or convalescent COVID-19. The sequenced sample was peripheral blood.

CDR3: CASSIALRREGNYGYTF. CDR3 in DNA: TGTGCCAGTAGTATAGCTTTGAGGAGGGAAGGGAACTATGGCTACACCTTC. The genes are TRBV19 and TRBJ1-2; D is ambiguous. The germline V and J ends were trimmed by 1 base and 2 bases, with 17 bases remaining between them. The CDR3 covers 17 residues. CDR1 and CDR2 from the germline V gene are LNHDA and SQIVND (reference sequence).